The next 16 T cell receptor beta chains were all read from a single sample in a study of blood T cell repertoires in COVID-19. TCRdb's copy holds only in-frame clones and misses some; the assay was immunoSEQ multiplex PCR. Among about 480,000 clones, approximately 90% were seen once, and the ten largest hold about 2%. The sequencing sample was made of PBMCs or T cells enriched from blood (not recorded which). The receptor set was obtained from a woman aged 40 to 50 who had recovered from COVID-19.

This clone was counted only a few times. This sequence joins TRBV24-1 and TRBJ1-1; TRBD1 aligns across 8 bases. Trimming cost V 2 bases and J 6 bases; bases outside gene matches: 7. Germline V gene sequence: CDR1 KGHDR, CDR2 SFDVKD. The CDR3 covers 15 residues. This chain's CDR3 is CATSDSRQGISEAFF. CDR3 nucleotides: TGTGCCACCAGTGATTCACGACAGGGGATATCTGAAGCTTTCTTT.

V gene TRBV10-3 combines with J gene TRBJ2-3; 8 nucleotides match TRBD1. The trim removed 3 bases at V and 0 bases at J, leaving 5 bases unmatched. The length of the CDR3 is 16 residues. CDR1 ENHRY and CDR2 SYGVKD come from the germline V gene. The CDR3 here is CAISEPNRGSTDTQYF. CDR3 bases: TGTGCCATCAGTGAACCCAACAGGGGGAGCACAGATACGCAGTATTTT.

The chain combines TRBV5-1 with TRBJ2-5; tentative D call: TRBD1 (5 bases). Germline values: CDR1 SGHRS, CDR2 YFSETQ. The CDR3 length is 17 residues. The V end lost 4 bases, the J end lost 5 bases, and 24 bases lay between the germline ends. The CDR3 sequence is CASSLNRNRLLGETQYF. The CDR3 nucleotides read TGCGCCAGCAGCCTCAATCGGAACAGGCTATTGGGGGAGACCCAGTACTTC.

The J gene is TRBJ1-2, the V gene TRBV10-3; 10 nucleotides match TRBD1. CDR1 and CDR2 (germline): ENHRY, SYGVKD. Trimming took 6 bases from V and 2 from J; bases not matched to a gene: 3. The CDR3 has 14 amino acids. CDR3 loop: CAIRDRGGNYGYTF. The CDR3 nucleotides read TGTGCCATCAGGGACAGGGGGGGAAACTATGGCTACACCTTC.

The chain links TRBV5-1 to TRBJ2-7; 9 nucleotides align to TRBD1. This CDR3 has 15 amino acids. Germline CDR1 reads SGHRS; CDR2 reads YFSETQ. The ends lost 0 bases at V and 4 bases at J; junction bases unmatched: 5. CDR3 nucleotides: TGCGCCAGCAGCTTGGACAGGGGGCGCGGGTACGAGCAGTACTTC. Protein product: CASSLDRGRGYEQYF.

The chain couples TRBV9 to TRBJ2-5; the match to TRBD2 covers 7 bases. V lost 0 bases and J lost 2; bases outside the gene matches: 1. Germline V gives CDR1 SGDLS, CDR2 YYNGEE. The CDR3 is 14 amino acids. Here the CDR3 DNA reads TGTGCCAGCAGCGTAGTGGGGGGGCAAGAGACCCAGTACTTC. Encoded protein: CASSVVGGQETQYF.

This chain joins TRBV27 and TRBJ2-5; 7 bases line up with TRBD2. CDR1 MNHEY and CDR2 SMNVEV come from the germline V gene (reference sequence). J lost 3 bases, V lost 7 bases, and 26 bases had no gene match. CDR3 length: 20 residues. The CDR3 DNA is TGTGCCAGCACCGCCCGCGCGGGGAGGGGATATCGCGGGAGAGAAGAGACCCAGTACTTC. Translating gives CASTARAGRGYRGREETQYF.

This chain connects TRBV4-1 to TRBJ2-5; 9 bases match TRBD1. Per germline, CDR1 MGHRA and CDR2 YSYEKL. Trimming cost V 4 bases and J 4 bases; bases outside gene matches: 7. CDR3 length: 15 amino acids. Here the CDR3 DNA reads TGCGCCAGCAGCCTCCGGGACAGGGAATTAGAGACCCAGTACTTC. Translated: CASSLRDRELETQYF.

This clone was seen once. The CDR3 DNA reads TGTGCAAGTCGCTTCACGACCCTAGCGGGAGGGCCCCAGCAGTACTTC. Residues: CASRFTTLAGGPQQYF. This sequence joins TRBV12-2 and TRBJ2-7; the table calls TRBD2, which could not be checked here. TRBV12-2 has pseudogene status. This CDR3 region has 16 residues.

The V call is TRBV5-4, the J call TRBJ2-1; 12 nucleotides line up with TRBD2. V lost 3 bases to trimming and J lost 9 bases; unmatched junction nucleotides: 13. The germline CDR1 and CDR2 sequences are SGHNT and YYREEE (reference sequence). This CDR3 region has 17 residues. CDR3 sequence: CASSWTNLAGGPSEQFF. Here the CDR3 DNA reads TGTGCCAGCAGCTGGACGAATCTAGCGGGAGGGCCAAGTGAGCAGTTCTTC.

V gene TRBV19 combines with J gene TRBJ1-6; 10 nucleotides align to TRBD1. The junction had 3 bases not matched to a gene; V was cut back by 3 bases and J by 7 bases. The CDR3 totals 15 residues. Germline CDR1 reads LNHDA; CDR2 reads SQIVND (reference sequence). CDR3 bases: TGTGCCAGTAGTATCGGGACAGGGGCAAATTCACCCCTCCACTTT. Residues: CASSIGTGANSPLHF.

As for this clone: Additional DNA sequences in this sample encode the identical CDR3. V is TRBV19 and J is TRBJ1-1; a weak D match, TRBD1 (5 bases). The CDR3 is made up of 11 amino acids. V lost 3 bases and J lost 7, with 6 bases in between. Germline CDR1 reads LNHDA; CDR2 reads SQIVND (reference sequence). The DNA for the CDR3 is TGTGCCAGTAGTATCGGGGGTGAAGCTTTCTTT. Its translation is CASSIGGEAFF. The full variable domain, completed using reference TRBV19 and TRBJ1-1, is DGGITQSPKYLFRKEGQNVTLSCEQNLNHDAMYWYRQDPGQGLRLIYYSQIVNDFQKGDIAEGYSVSREKKESFPLTVTSAQKNPTAFYLCASSIGGEAFFGQGTRLTVV.

CDR3 coding DNA: TGTGCCAGCAACCCACAGGGGACCTCTGGAAACACCATATATTTT. Translated, it gives CASNPQGTSGNTIYF. This sequence joins TRBV19 and TRBJ1-3; the match to TRBD1 covers 7 bases. The CDR3 runs 15 residues. Trimming took 9 bases from V and 0 from J; bases not matched to a gene: 8. Germline V gives CDR1 LNHDA, CDR2 SQIVND (reference sequence).

This clone was counted a few times. The chain links TRBV6-2 or TRBV6-3 to TRBJ2-1; 7 nucleotides match TRBD2. The CDR3 contains 13 residues. Germline V lookup: CDR1 MNHEY, CDR2 SVGEGT. The V gene end was trimmed by 6 bases and the J gene end by 2 bases; junction bases not matched to a gene: 1. For the CDR3, the DNA is TGTGCCAGCAGCGGACTAGCCTACAATGAGCAGTTCTTC. It codes for CASSGLAYNEQFF.

V gene TRBV3-1 (or the pseudogene TRBV3-2) combines with J gene TRBJ2-3; TRBD2 matches at 7 bases. Germline assignment: CDR1 LGHDT and CDR2 YNNKEL (reference sequence). This CDR3 contains 15 residues. J lost 3 bases, V lost 1 base, and 4 bases had no gene match. CDR3 sequence reads: CASSQATSRTDTQYF. CDR3 bases: TGTGCCAGCAGCCAAGCGACTAGCCGGACAGATACGCAGTATTTT.

The chain has TRBV14 and TRBJ1-2, with TRBD1 identical over 7 bases. The CDR3 spans 15 residues. The junction had 5 bases not matched to a gene; V was cut back by 0 bases and J by 4 bases. CDR1 SGHDN and CDR2 FVKESK come from the germline V gene. CDR3 sequence reads: CASSQEAGGFYGYTF. The CDR3, as DNA: TGTGCCAGCAGCCAAGAGGCAGGGGGTTTCTATGGCTACACCTTC.